This paragraph covers one T cell receptor beta chain sequence. The antigen is undetermined. CDR3 length: 15 amino acids. The germline V gene encodes CDR1 SGHNT and CDR2 YYREEE (reference sequence). Trimming at V came to 6 bases and at J to 4 bases, leaving 7 bases not matched to a gene. The PCR contained 60 Vbeta and 13 Jbeta primers. The method was immunoSEQ multiplex PCR; TCRdb's version includes in-frame clones alone and lacks a portion of them. The table shows about 160,000 clones, with over 65% occurring only once. This entry belongs to a study of cytomegalovirus exposure and HLA in healthy donors. Overall study findings and caveats: In a later analysis, a genetic analysis reported fewer productive-TCR N-insertions in an Asian-associated ancestry cluster than the cohort average. Segments of the TCR beta V type were, in most cases, productive about 87% or about 30% of the time in an earlier analysis. Using a false discovery rate of 0.05, a later analysis showed that about 16,000 TCR beta sequences were associated with HLA alleles. Some highly shared sequence variants likely arose as a pipeline artifact.

The receptor was derived from a middle-aged man in good health and CMV-seropositive. The chain joins TRBV5-4 to TRBJ2-3; 11 bases match TRBD2. The sequencing sample was made of PBMCs. The CDR3 loop reads CASTIAGGPADTQYF. CDR3 in DNA: TGTGCCAGCACCATAGCGGGGGGGCCCGCAGATACGCAGTATTTT.